This T cell receptor beta chain was sequenced for a study of cytomegalovirus exposure and HLA in healthy donors. Whole-study findings and limits: Several of the most significant clusters were apparently associated with common viral pathogens in a later analysis.

On this clone itself: Its antigen is undetermined.

A multiplex PCR was run with 60 Vbeta primers and 13 Jbeta primers. The table came from immunoSEQ multiplex PCR; TCRdb's copy has only in-frame clones and leaves some out. In all, the sample yields around 60,000 clones. The material sequenced was PBMCs. The receptor comes from a woman aged 18-30 years in good health and CMV-seronegative.

CDR3 DNA: TGTGCCACCGCGACAGGGGCCTACGAGCAGTACTTC. As protein: CATATGAYEQYF. The J gene is TRBJ2-7, the V gene TRBV19, with TRBD1 matching over 8 bases. V lost 10 bases and J lost 2; bases outside the gene matches: 4. CDR1 and CDR2 from the germline V gene are LNHDA and SQIVND (reference sequence). CDR3 length: 12 amino acids.